The 17 T cell receptor beta chains reported below all come from one sample, sequenced in a study of CXCR3-negative and CXCR3-positive naive CD8 T cells. UMI labels and 5' RACE were used to prepare the TRB cDNA libraries. TCRdb processed the 5' RACE reads again and assigns one entry to each CDR3 protein, with no DNA. The sample totals about 90,000 distinct CDR3 sequences; its top ten clones hold around 0.99%. The sample was naive CXCR3- CD8+ T cells from blood. Sample subset: CD45RO-CCR7+CD27+CD95- naive CD8+ T cells lacking CXCR3 (TNR3-). These receptors all stem from a human donor in good health. Some clones in this sample may be carry-over from other donors' samples.

V and J are TRBV27 and TRBJ2-2; TCRdb designates TRBD1, a call that cannot be tested without DNA. Germline V CDR1 and CDR2: MNHEY, SMNVEV (reference sequence). CDR3 length: 18 residues. The CDR3 here is CASSLWNWDRRSTGELFF.

The chain has TRBV14 and TRBJ2-1; there is no DNA to check the TCRdb D call of TRBD2. Germline assignment: CDR1 SGHDN and CDR2 FVKESK. The CDR3 extends over 16 amino acids. This CDR3 is CASSQDELAGYFEQFF.

This sequence joins TRBV29-1 and TRBJ1-5; TCRdb names TRBD1, which stays unverified in the absence of DNA. This CDR3 has 13 residues. CDR1 is SQVTM, CDR2 ANQGSEA, per germline. The CDR3 loop is CSAQEGQGQPQHF.

The chain carries TRBV7-9 and TRBJ1-1. The germline CDR1 and CDR2 sequences are SEHNR and FQNEAQ (reference sequence). The CDR3 consists of 13 residues. CDR3 residues: CASSFGGNTEAFF.

The chain has TRBV29-1 and TRBJ1-1. Germline-derived CDR1 and CDR2 are SQVTM and ANQGSEA. The CDR3 has 14 amino acids. The CDR3 spells CSVEREGVNTEAFF.

This chain joins TRBV20-1 and TRBJ2-7; TCRdb calls TRBD1, which cannot be checked without DNA. From germline, CDR1 is DFQATT and CDR2 SNEGSKA (reference sequence). This CDR3 has 13 residues. The CDR3 loop reads CSAMGQGSYEQYF.

The chain recombines TRBV20-1 with TRBJ2-1; TCRdb proposes TRBD2, but this gene call is untestable without DNA. Germline CDR1 DFQATT, CDR2 SNEGSKA (reference sequence). The CDR3 extends over 18 amino acids. The CDR3 sequence is CSATSGTSGGALGNEQFF.

The chain joins TRBV7-9 to TRBJ1-2; TCRdb gives TRBD1 as the D gene, but with no DNA this cannot be confirmed. CDR1 is SEHNR and CDR2 is FQNEAQ in the germline V gene (reference sequence). The length of the CDR3 is 13 residues. The chain's CDR3 is CASSPGTIYGYTF.

This sequence joins TRBV2 and TRBJ1-2; TCRdb lists TRBD1, though no DNA is available to test this call. Per germline, CDR1 SNHLY and CDR2 FYNNEI. This CDR3 is built from 14 residues. CDR3: CASRGPGLDYGYTF.

This chain uses TRBV7-9 with TRBJ2-3; absent DNA, TCRdb's TRBD2 call cannot be checked. The CDR3 sequence is 16 residues long. Germline assignment: CDR1 SEHNR and CDR2 FQNEAQ (reference sequence). The CDR3 sequence: CASSFPRDISTDTQYF.

This sequence joins TRBV7-2 and TRBJ2-3; TCRdb proposes TRBD1, but this gene call is untestable without DNA. Germline CDR1 and CDR2: SGHTA and FQGNSA. The CDR3 runs to 14 residues. CDR3 region: CASSQPGEADTQYF.

The chain combines TRBV6-1 with TRBJ2-5. Per germline, CDR1 MNHNS and CDR2 SASEGT. The CDR3 spans 15 residues. CDR3 in amino acids: CASSADTKTQETQYF.

J is TRBJ2-2 and V is TRBV5-6; TCRdb's assignment of TRBD1 cannot be checked, as there is no DNA. Germline values: CDR1 SGHDT, CDR2 YYEEEE. This CDR3 has 15 residues. The chain's CDR3 is CASSLALRGSGELFF. Full variable domain (missing parts from reference TRBV5-6 and TRBJ2-2): DAGVTQSPTHLIKTRGQQVTLRCSPKSGHDTVSWYQQALGQGPQFIFQYYEEEERQRGNFPDRFSGHQFPNYSSELNVNALLLGDSALYLCASSLALRGSGELFFGEGSRLTVL.

This chain links TRBV2 with TRBJ2-2; the TRBD1 assignment by TCRdb is unverifiable without DNA. Per the germline V gene, CDR1 is SNHLY and CDR2 is FYNNEI. The CDR3 runs to 16 residues. CDR3 in amino acids: CASGGQANINTGELFF.

The rearrangement joins TRBV9 to TRBJ1-4; TCRdb outputs TRBD1, but without DNA this stays unchecked. CDR3 length: 15 residues. Germline CDR1 and CDR2: SGDLS and YYNGEE. CDR3 in amino acids: CASSAGDSLNEKLFF.

The chain's CDR3 is CSVEISGTGGSYEQYF. The chain combines TRBV29-1 with TRBJ2-7; there is no DNA to check the TCRdb D call of TRBD1. The CDR3 is 16 residues long. Germline values: CDR1 SQVTM, CDR2 ANQGSEA.

This chain uses TRBV19 with TRBJ2-1; TCRdb's D call, TRBD2, is unchecked because there is no DNA. The CDR3 spans 15 residues. Germline assignment: CDR1 LNHDA and CDR2 SQIVND (reference sequence). Here the CDR3 reads CASSIGQTGINEQFF. Full variable domain (rest looked up from reference TRBV19 and TRBJ2-1): DGGITQSPKYLFRKEGQNVTLSCEQNLNHDAMYWYRQDPGQGLRLIYYSQIVNDFQKGDIAEGYSVSREKKESFPLTVTSAQKNPTAFYLCASSIGQTGINEQFFGPGTRLTVL.